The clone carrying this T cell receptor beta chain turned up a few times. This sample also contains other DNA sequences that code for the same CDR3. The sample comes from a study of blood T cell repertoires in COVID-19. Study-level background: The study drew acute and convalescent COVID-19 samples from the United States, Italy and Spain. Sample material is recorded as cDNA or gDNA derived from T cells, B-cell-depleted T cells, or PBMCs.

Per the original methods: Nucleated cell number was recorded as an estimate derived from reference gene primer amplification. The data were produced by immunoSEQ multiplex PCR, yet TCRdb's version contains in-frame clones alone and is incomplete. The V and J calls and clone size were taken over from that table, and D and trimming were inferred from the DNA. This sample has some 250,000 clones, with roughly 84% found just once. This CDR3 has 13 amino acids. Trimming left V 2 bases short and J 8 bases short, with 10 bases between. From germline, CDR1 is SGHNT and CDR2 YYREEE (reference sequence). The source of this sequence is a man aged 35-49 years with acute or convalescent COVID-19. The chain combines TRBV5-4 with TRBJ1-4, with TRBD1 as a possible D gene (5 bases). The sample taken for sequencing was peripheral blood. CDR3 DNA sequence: TGTGCCAGCAGCTTAGCGGGGGGGGAAAAACTGTTTTTT. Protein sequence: CASSLAGGEKLFF. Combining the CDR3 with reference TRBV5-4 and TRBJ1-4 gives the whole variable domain ETGVTQSPTHLIKTRGQQVTLRCSSQSGHNTVSWYQQALGQGPQFIFQYYREEENGRGNFPPRFSGLQFPNYSSELNVNALELDDSALYLCASSLAGGEKLFFGSGTQLSVL.